This T cell receptor (beta chain) was documented in a study of graft-versus-host responses after intestinal transplantation. Overall study results and limits: When patients had graft-donor T cell macrochimerism, their allografts held high graft-versus-host to host-versus-graft clonal ratios. There was an association between peak levels of circulating GvH clones and early post-transplant HvG declines.

Irradiated, violet-dye-labeled stimulator cells, some 200,000 in number, were plated with some 200,000 CFSE-labeled responder cells. Dividing CFSE-low CD3+CD4+ and CD3+CD8+ responders were isolated by sorting after the reaction. The method was immunoSEQ multiplex PCR; TCRdb's version includes in-frame clones alone and lacks a portion of them. The top ten clones hold approximately 5.7% of a sample with 7,000 or so clones, roughly 24% of them seen once. Between the trimmed V and J ends, which lost 4 bases and 5 bases, there was a span of 5 bases. This CDR3 region has 11 residues. CDR1 is MNHEY and CDR2 is SMNVEV in the germline V gene (reference sequence).

This clonotype originated in a human patient who was an organ donor for intestinal transplantation. The gene calls are TRBV27 and TRBJ2-5, with D tentatively TRBD1 or TRBD2 (5 bases each). The material was alloreactive CD8+ T cells from a mixed lymphocyte reaction culture, obtained before transplantation. Stated subset: CFSE-low proliferating T cells sorted from roughly six-day pre-transplant mixed lymphocyte reaction (GvH or HvG direction). The CDR3 protein is CASSWGETQYF. CDR3 nucleotide sequence: TGTGCCAGCAGTTGGGGGGAGACCCAGTACTTC.